The 29 T cell receptor beta chains below come from one sample, sequenced in a study of blood T cells in healthy people across ages. With a J-beta primer mix and a sample-barcoded 5' primer, a second PCR ran about 6 to 11 cycles. Using its own MiXCR run on the 5' RACE reads, TCRdb lists one record per CDR3 protein. Of approximately 900,000 distinct CDR3 sequences listed, about 48% were seen once; the top ten hold about an eighth. Sequencing was performed on blood. These receptors were taken from a man aged 30-40 years in good health.

The V call is TRBV6-6, the J call TRBJ2-7; D remains ambiguous. Per the germline V gene, CDR1 is MNHNY and CDR2 is SVGAGI (reference sequence). Trimming shortened V by 6 bases and J by 5 bases, and 17 bases separated the two germline ends. The CDR3 is 14 residues long. CDR3 residues: CASRQTPVGDEQYF. The CDR3 DNA reads as TGTGCCAGCAGACAAACCCCTGTGGGCGACGAGCAGTACTTC.

This chain uses TRBV11-2 with TRBJ2-5, with a tentative D call TRBD2 (6 bases). This CDR3 spans 14 amino acids. Trimming pared 0 bases from V and 4 bases from J, leaving 9 bases between. Germline V gene sequence: CDR1 SGHAT, CDR2 FQNNGV. The DNA of the CDR3 is TGTGCCAGCAGCTTAGATGTGGAGGGAGAGACCCAGTACTTC. It codes for CASSLDVEGETQYF.

CDR3 nucleotides: TGTGCCAGCAGCTTAGGGCTGGGGATCCCAGATACGCAGTATTTT. Protein: CASSLGLGIPDTQYF. This chain connects TRBV7-9 to TRBJ2-3; no clear D. CDR1 and CDR2 from the germline V gene are SEHNR and FQNEAQ (reference sequence). The CDR3 has 15 residues. V shed 1 base and J shed 4 bases, with 12 bases lying between them.

V is TRBV20-1 and J is TRBJ2-5; no clear D gene. The CDR3 has 12 residues. Trimming removed 5 bases at V and 4 bases at J, with 11 bases between. Germline V gene sequence: CDR1 DFQATT, CDR2 SNEGSKA (reference sequence). The CDR3 reads CSAPRPGETQYF. The CDR3, as DNA: TGCAGTGCTCCAAGACCCGGAGAGACCCAGTACTTC.

V gene TRBV10-3 combines with J gene TRBJ2-7, with a weak D call TRBD1 (5 bases). CDR3 size: 14 residues. Germline V gives CDR1 ENHRY, CDR2 SYGVKD. Trimming took off 3 bases at V and 1 base at J, with 10 bases between the two ends. In DNA form, the CDR3 reads TGTGCCATCAGTGACCTCAGGGATTCCTACGAGCAGTACTTC. Amino acids: CAISDLRDSYEQYF.

The rearrangement links TRBV13 to TRBJ2-7, with D possibly being TRBD1 or TRBD2 (5 bases each). Germline V gives CDR1 PRHDT, CDR2 FYEKMQ (reference sequence). The CDR3 length is 13 residues. V was clipped by 6 bases and J by 2 bases, with 11 bases between them. This CDR3 reads CASRGMGAYEQYF. The DNA of the CDR3 is TGTGCCAGCAGGGGGATGGGGGCCTACGAGCAGTACTTC.

V gene TRBV5-6 combines with J gene TRBJ2-3; tentative D call: TRBD1 (6 bases). Germline CDR1 reads SGHDT; CDR2 reads YYEEEE. V lost 6 bases and J lost 2, with 10 bases in between. The CDR3 totals 13 residues. CDR3 coding DNA: TGTGCCAGCACCCGGACAGCCACAGATACGCAGTATTTT. This gives the protein CASTRTATDTQYF.

CDR3 residues: CASSKPPSLGETQYF. Here the CDR3 DNA reads TGTGCCAGCAGCAAACCCCCCTCTCTGGGAGAGACCCAGTACTTC. This chain connects TRBV21-1 to TRBJ2-5; the table's D call, TRBD1, has no DNA check behind it. TRBV21-1 is a pseudogene locus. The CDR3 loop spans 15 amino acids.

This rearrangement joins TRBV9 to TRBJ2-7; possible D gene TRBD1, 6 bases. CDR3 length: 11 residues. In germline, CDR1 is SGDLS, CDR2 YYNGEE. Trimming removed 3 bases at V and 6 bases at J, with 7 bases between. DNA of the CDR3: TGTGCCAGCAGCGGAGGGGGCGAGCAGTACTTC. Translating gives CASSGGGEQYF.

The chain employs TRBV30 and TRBJ1-6; D perhaps matches TRBD1 (6 bases). V gave up 3 bases and J gave up 5 bases, with 11 bases separating them. The CDR3 spans 14 residues. The germline V gene encodes CDR1 GTSNPN and CDR2 SVGIG (reference sequence). CDR3 sequence: CAWRDSNNNSPLHF. CDR3 nucleotide sequence: TGTGCCTGGAGGGACAGCAACAATAATTCACCCCTCCACTTT.

V and J are TRBV4-1 and TRBJ1-1; no clear D gene. This CDR3 spans 14 amino acids. Per the germline V gene, CDR1 is MGHRA and CDR2 is YSYEKL. V lost 0 bases to trimming and J lost 6 bases, with 11 bases between them. The CDR3 coding sequence is TGCGCCAGCAGCCAAGAATACGGAGGTCCTGAAGCTTTCTTT. Amino acid sequence: CASSQEYGGPEAFF.

This clonotype appeared a single time. CDR3: CASSLAQGEYNEQFF. CDR3 sequence (DNA): TGTGCCAGCAGCTTAGCCCAAGGAGAATACAATGAGCAGTTCTTC. This rearrangement joins TRBV13 to TRBJ2-1; D unresolved. CDR3 length: 15 amino acids. Trimming removed 1 base from V and 4 bases from J, with 11 bases in between. Germline CDR1 is PRHDT and CDR2 is FYEKMQ (reference sequence).

CDR3 DNA: TGCGCCAGCAGCTTGGTCGCCGGGGGAAGAACTGAAGCTTTCTTT. Its translation: CASSLVAGGRTEAFF. The chain recombines TRBV5-1 with TRBJ1-1, with D perhaps matching TRBD1 (5 bases). The ends were cut back, 0 bases at V and 5 bases at J, with 14 bases in the middle. The germline CDR1 and CDR2 sequences are SGHRS and YFSETQ. The CDR3 runs to 15 residues.

The chain couples TRBV19 to TRBJ2-5; TRBD1 agrees at 8 bases. V trimming: 4 bases; J trimming: 5 bases; junction bases outside the gene matches: 6. The CDR3 spans 14 residues. Germline CDR1 reads LNHDA; CDR2 reads SQIVND (reference sequence). CDR3 nucleotides: TGTGCCAGTAGTAGGACAGGGTATCCGGAGACCCAGTACTTC. It encodes CASSRTGYPETQYF.

The rearrangement links TRBV20-1 to TRBJ2-3; D ambiguous. Germline CDR1 reads DFQATT; CDR2 reads SNEGSKA (reference sequence). This CDR3 spans 12 amino acids. Trimming shortened V by 5 bases and J by 3 bases, and 9 bases separated the two germline ends. Written as DNA, the CDR3 is TGCAGTGCTGTCACCTCGACAGATACGCAGTATTTT. Translating it yields CSAVTSTDTQYF.

This clonotype was counted a single time. CDR3 nucleotide sequence: TGTGCCAGCAGCGTTGAGGGGTCTGGCACAGATACGCAGTATTTT. It codes for CASSVEGSGTDTQYF. The chain recombines TRBV9 with TRBJ2-3; the D gene could be TRBD1 or TRBD2 (5 bases each). The CDR3 extends over 15 amino acids. V was cut by 2 bases and J by 1 base, with 11 bases left in between. CDR1 is SGDLS, CDR2 YYNGEE, per germline. Based on the CDR3 plus reference TRBV9 and TRBJ2-3, the full variable domain is DSGVTQTPKHLITATGQRVTLRCSPRSGDLSVYWYQQSLDQGLQFLIQYYNGEERAKGNILERFSAQQFPDLHSELNLSSLELGDSALYFCASSVEGSGTDTQYFGPGTRLTVL.

The V and J genes are TRBV12-3 or TRBV12-4 and TRBJ1-2; tentative D call: TRBD1 (5 bases). CDR3 size: 14 residues. Trimming cost V 3 bases and J 8 bases, with 16 bases left between them. The CDR3 spells CASSFVGGAVGYTF. The CDR3 DNA is TGTGCCAGCAGTTTCGTCGGAGGGGCGGTAGGCTACACCTTC.

The chain recombines TRBV6-6 with TRBJ2-3; D not certain. CDR3 length: 13 amino acids. Germline V CDR1 and CDR2: MNHNY, SVGAGI (reference sequence). V lost 8 bases, J lost 1 base, and 10 bases lay in between. This CDR3 reads CASLDGRTDTQYF. In DNA, the CDR3 is TGTGCCAGCCTGGACGGTCGCACAGATACGCAGTATTTT.

There are a few counts of this clonotype. This may be a read error: a much more frequent sequence differs by one nucleotide. This chain joins TRBV30 and TRBJ2-3; a possible D gene is TRBD2 (6 bases). The ends were cut back, 1 base at V and 4 bases at J, with 6 bases in the middle. CDR3 length: 12 residues. From germline, CDR1 is GTSNPN and CDR2 SVGIG (reference sequence). The CDR3 reads CAWSGGADTQYF. As DNA, the CDR3 is TGTGCCTGGAGTGGGGGGGCAGATACGCAGTATTTT.

The V gene is TRBV7-3, the J gene TRBJ1-2; 8 bases line up with TRBD1. This CDR3 is 13 amino acids long. The V segment lost 4 bases and the J segment 6 bases; nucleotides outside the gene matches: 4. Per the germline V gene, CDR1 is SGHTA and CDR2 is FQGTGA. The CDR3 DNA sequence: TGTGCCAGCAGCTCAGGGGGCTCGGATGGCTACACCTTC. It encodes CASSSGGSDGYTF.

This chain links TRBV13 with TRBJ2-1; the match to TRBD2 covers 8 bases. V was clipped by 5 bases and J by 6 bases; unmatched bases: 12. Germline CDR1 is PRHDT and CDR2 is FYEKMQ (reference sequence). The CDR3 sequence is 16 residues long. CDR3 region: CASSKPGGQFSNEQFF. In DNA, the CDR3 is TGTGCCAGCAGCAAGCCGGGGGGGCAGTTTAGCAATGAGCAGTTCTTC. The full variable domain, with the rest looked up from reference TRBV13 and TRBJ2-1, is AAGVIQSPRHLIKEKRETATLKCYPIPRHDTVYWYQQGPGQDPQFLISFYEKMQSDKGSIPDRFSAQQFSDYHSELNMSSLELGDSALYFCASSKPGGQFSNEQFFGPGTRLTVL.

This clonotype was counted ten times or more. The gene calls are TRBV18 and TRBJ2-1; the D gene is possibly TRBD1 (5 bases). CDR3 size: 12 residues. The germline V gene has CDR1 KGHSH and CDR2 LQKENI. Trimming shortened V by 3 bases and J by 11 bases, and 11 bases separated the two germline ends. The CDR3: CASSPDSTKQFF. In nucleotides, the CDR3 is TGTGCCAGCTCACCCGACAGTACGAAGCAGTTCTTC.

This chain uses TRBV4-1 with TRBJ1-6; 9 nucleotides match TRBD1. This CDR3 has 17 amino acids. Germline CDR1 and CDR2: MGHRA and YSYEKL. Losses at the gene ends were 0 bases for V and 8 bases for J; bases not matched to a gene: 8. As DNA, the CDR3 is TGCGCCAGCAGCCAAGAGGACCCGGGACAGGGTTATTCACCCCTCCACTTT. Protein: CASSQEDPGQGYSPLHF.

This clonotype has a count of ten or more. The gene calls are TRBV6-2 or TRBV6-3 and TRBJ1-2, with unresolved D. Germline V gene lookup returns CDR1 MNHEY and CDR2 SVGEGT. V was pared by 0 bases and J by 4 bases, with 9 bases between. The CDR3 spans 14 residues. Written as DNA, the CDR3 is TGTGCCAGCAGTTACTCTACACCAGCCTATGGCTACACCTTC. Protein sequence: CASSYSTPAYGYTF.

The chain carries TRBV29-1 and TRBJ1-2; TRBD1 matches at 10 bases. CDR1 SQVTM and CDR2 ANQGSEA come from the germline V gene. Trimming removed 7 bases from V and 10 bases from J; junction bases left unmatched: 9. CDR3 length: 12 amino acids. The CDR3 nucleotides are TGCAGCGGAAGCGGGGGACAGGGGTCCTACACCTTC. It is translated as CSGSGGQGSYTF.

The chain employs TRBV28 and TRBJ2-1; D gene ambiguous. Germline V gene sequence: CDR1 MDHEN, CDR2 SYDVKM. The length of the CDR3 is 15 residues. Trimming took off 4 bases at V and 6 bases at J, with 16 bases between the two ends. The chain's CDR3 is CASSYNPTGFNEQFF. CDR3 DNA: TGTGCCAGCAGTTATAACCCCACCGGTTTCAATGAGCAGTTCTTC.

The chain combines TRBV5-1 with TRBJ2-6; either TRBD1 or TRBD2 may fit D (5 bases each). Trimming cost V 4 bases and J 0 bases, with 14 bases left between them. This CDR3 has 17 amino acids. The germline gives CDR1 SGHRS, CDR2 YFSETQ. The CDR3 nucleotides read TGCGCCAGCAGCACATTCCCAGGGAGCTCTGGGGCCAACGTCCTGACTTTC. It is translated as CASSTFPGSSGANVLTF.

This clonotype has just a few counts. The gene calls are TRBV12-3 or TRBV12-4 and TRBJ1-1, with 7 bases lining up with TRBD1. The CDR3 has 14 amino acids. V was pared by 5 bases and J by 6 bases, with 9 bases of the junction left unmatched. The CDR3 is CASSATGRWAEAFF. In nucleotides, the CDR3 is TGTGCCAGCAGTGCGACAGGGAGGTGGGCTGAAGCTTTCTTT.

This rearrangement joins TRBV5-1 to TRBJ2-3; D ambiguous. Trimming removed 0 bases at V and 4 bases at J, with 9 bases between. CDR3 length: 14 residues. Germline CDR1 and CDR2: SGHRS and YFSETQ. The CDR3 protein is CASSLVVASDTQYF. CDR3 DNA: TGCGCCAGCAGCTTGGTGGTAGCCTCAGATACGCAGTATTTT.